This T cell receptor (beta chain) stems from a study of cytomegalovirus exposure and HLA in healthy donors. Study observations and caveats: According to an earlier analysis, most TCR beta V segments yielded productive rearrangements about 87% or about 30% of the time. Later examination showed HLA-associated TCR beta chains had greater clonal expansion than equally common others.

As concerns this clone: Its antigen is not known.

There are 13 residues in the CDR3. Germline V lookup: CDR1 MDHEN, CDR2 SYDVKM. Between the trimmed V and J ends, which lost 6 bases and 2 bases, there was a span of 10 bases. This PCR relied on a set of 60 Vbeta primers and 13 Jbeta primers. The authors' processing: The authors later counted 65 million to 80 million unique TCR beta chains, 8.5 million to 13 million of them shared. Method: immunoSEQ multiplex PCR; TCRdb's copy keeps in-frame clones and lacks some. V and J calls and clone size are copied from that table; D and trimming were computed from the DNA. Of approximately 130,000 clones listed, more than 70% are singletons.

Sequenced material: PBMCs. This sequence originates from a man aged 50 or older in good health and CMV-seropositive. The gene calls are TRBV28 and TRBJ1-1; possibly TRBD1 for D (6 bases). This CDR3 is CASRRTANTEAFF. CDR3 DNA sequence: TGTGCCAGCAGAAGGACAGCCAACACTGAAGCTTTCTTT.